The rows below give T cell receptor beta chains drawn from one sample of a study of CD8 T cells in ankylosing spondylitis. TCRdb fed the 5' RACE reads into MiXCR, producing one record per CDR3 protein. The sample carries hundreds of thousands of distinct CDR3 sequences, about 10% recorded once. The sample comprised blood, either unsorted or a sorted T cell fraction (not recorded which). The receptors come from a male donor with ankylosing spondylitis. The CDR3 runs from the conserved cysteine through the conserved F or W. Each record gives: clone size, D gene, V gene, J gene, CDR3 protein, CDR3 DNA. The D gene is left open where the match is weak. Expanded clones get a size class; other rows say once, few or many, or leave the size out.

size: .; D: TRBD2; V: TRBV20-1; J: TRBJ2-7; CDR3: CSAAGLAGDEQYF; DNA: TGCAGTGCTGCGGGACTAGCGGGAGATGAGCAGTACTTC
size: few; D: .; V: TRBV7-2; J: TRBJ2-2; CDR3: CASSLAGGGNTGELFF; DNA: TGTGCCAGCAGCTTAGCGGGGGGAGGGAACACCGGGGAGCTGTTTTTT
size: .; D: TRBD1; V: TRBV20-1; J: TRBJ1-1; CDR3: CSAETDRGKAFF; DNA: TGCAGTGCTGAGACGGACAGGGGGAAAGCTTTCTTT
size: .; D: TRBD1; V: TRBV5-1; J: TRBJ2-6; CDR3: CASSPGQGILSGANVLTF; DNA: TGCGCCAGCAGCCCGGGACAGGGGATTCTCTCTGGGGCCAACGTCCTGACTTTC
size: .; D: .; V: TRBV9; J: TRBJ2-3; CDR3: CASSVDSSQAQYF; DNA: TGTGCCAGCAGCGTAGATTCTAGCCAAGCGCAGTATTTT
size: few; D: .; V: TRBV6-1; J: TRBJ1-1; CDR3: CASRTSLGNTEAFF; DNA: TGTGCCAGCAGGACCAGCCTCGGGAACACTGAAGCTTTCTTT
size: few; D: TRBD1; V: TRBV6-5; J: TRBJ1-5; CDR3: CASSYRQGGNNQPQHF; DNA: TGTGCCAGCAGTTACCGACAGGGTGGGAACAATCAGCCCCAGCATTTT
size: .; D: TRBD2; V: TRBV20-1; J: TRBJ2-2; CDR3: CSARFQAGSGELFF; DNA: TGCAGTGCTAGATTTCAAGCGGGGTCCGGGGAGCTGTTTTTT
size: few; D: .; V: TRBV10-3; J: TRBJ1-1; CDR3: CAISVGANTEAFF; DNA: TGTGCCATCAGTGTGGGAGCAAACACTGAAGCTTTCTTT
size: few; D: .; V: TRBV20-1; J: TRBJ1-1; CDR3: CSARWAMNTEAFF; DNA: TGCAGTGCTAGATGGGCTATGAACACTGAAGCTTTCTTT
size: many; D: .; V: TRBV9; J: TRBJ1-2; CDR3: CASSVQGGGYTF; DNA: TGTGCCAGCAGCGTACAGGGTGGTGGCTACACCTTC
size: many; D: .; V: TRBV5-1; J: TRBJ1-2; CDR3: CASSLARGYGYTF; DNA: TGTGCCAGCAGTCTGGCCAGGGGCTATGGCTACACCTTC
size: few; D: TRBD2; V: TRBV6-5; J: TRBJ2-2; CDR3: CASSYWGGSGSSGELFF; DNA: TGTGCCAGCAGTTACTGGGGGGGTAGCGGGAGTTCCGGGGAGCTGTTTTTT
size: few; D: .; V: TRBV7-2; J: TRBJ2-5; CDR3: CASMRGVGETQYF; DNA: TGTGCCAGCATGAGAGGGGTTGGGGAGACCCAGTACTTC
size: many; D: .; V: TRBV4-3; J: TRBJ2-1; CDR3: CASSQGAGRDNNEQFF; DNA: TGCGCCAGCAGCCAAGGGGCGGGGAGAGACAACAATGAGCAGTTCTTC
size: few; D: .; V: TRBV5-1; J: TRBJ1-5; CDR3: CASSPQGPGDPQHF; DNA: TGCGCCAGCAGCCCACAGGGACCGGGTGATCCCCAGCATTTT
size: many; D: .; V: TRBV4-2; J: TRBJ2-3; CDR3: CASSQSGGASVTQYF; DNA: TGTGCCAGCAGCCAAAGCGGTGGGGCAAGTGTTACGCAGTATTTT
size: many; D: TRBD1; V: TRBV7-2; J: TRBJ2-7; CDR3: CASSSDRVGEQYF; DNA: TGTGCCAGCAGCTCCGACAGGGTCGGCGAGCAGTACTTC
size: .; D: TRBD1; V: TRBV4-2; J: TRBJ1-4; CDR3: CASSQGRDRGEKLFF; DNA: TGTGCCAGCAGCCAAGGAAGGGACAGGGGTGAAAAACTGTTTTTT
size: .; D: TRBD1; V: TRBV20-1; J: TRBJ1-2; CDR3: CSARDPKTGNYGYTF; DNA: TGCAGTGCTAGAGATCCTAAGACAGGGAATTATGGCTACACCTTC
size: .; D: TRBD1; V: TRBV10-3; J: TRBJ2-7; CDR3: CAISESAGQGRNEQYF; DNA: TGTGCCATCAGTGAGTCTGCCGGACAGGGGAGAAACGAGCAGTACTTC
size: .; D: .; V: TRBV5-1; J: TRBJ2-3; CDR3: CASGGGTITDTQYF; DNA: TGCGCCAGCGGGGGGGGGACAATCACAGATACGCAGTATTTT
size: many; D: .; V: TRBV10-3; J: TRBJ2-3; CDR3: CAIREGGTDTQYF; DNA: TGTGCCATCAGGGAGGGGGGCACAGATACGCAGTATTTT
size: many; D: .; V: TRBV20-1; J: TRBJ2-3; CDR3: CSASGRERSSTDTQYF; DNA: TGCAGTGCTAGCGGCAGGGAGCGGAGTAGCACAGATACGCAGTATTTT
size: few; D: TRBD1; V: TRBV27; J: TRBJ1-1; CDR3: CASHSLQGGVTEAFF; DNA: TGTGCCAGCCACAGCCTCCAGGGGGGGGTGACTGAAGCTTTCTTT
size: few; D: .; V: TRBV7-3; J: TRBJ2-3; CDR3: CASTLQGGFTDTQYF; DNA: TGTGCCAGCACCCTCCAGGGGGGGTTCACAGATACGCAGTATTTT
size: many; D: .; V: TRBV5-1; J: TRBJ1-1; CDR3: CASSSGETDTEAFF; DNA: TGCGCCAGCAGCTCGGGGGAAACGGACACTGAAGCTTTCTTT
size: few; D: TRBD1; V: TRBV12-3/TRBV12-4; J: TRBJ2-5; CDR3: CASSSDRGWKTQYF; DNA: TGTGCCAGCAGTTCAGACAGGGGGTGGAAGACCCAGTACTTC
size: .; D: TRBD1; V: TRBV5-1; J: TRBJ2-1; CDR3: CASSLGRTGVANNEQFF; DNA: TGCGCCAGCAGCTTGGGCAGGACAGGGGTTGCGAACAATGAGCAGTTCTTC
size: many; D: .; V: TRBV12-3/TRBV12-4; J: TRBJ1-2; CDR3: CASSPGLYGYTF; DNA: TGTGCCAGCAGTCCGGGCCTATATGGCTACACCTTC
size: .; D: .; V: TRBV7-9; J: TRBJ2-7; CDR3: CASSSTVARSYEQYF; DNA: TGTGCCAGCAGCTCTACCGTGGCCCGATCCTACGAGCAGTACTTC
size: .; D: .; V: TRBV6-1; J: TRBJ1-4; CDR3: CASSPTGQLLEKLFF; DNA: TGTGCCAGCAGCCCAACAGGCCAATTGCTTGAAAAACTGTTTTTT
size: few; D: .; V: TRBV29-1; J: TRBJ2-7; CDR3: CSVEEQSSYEQYF; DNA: TGCAGCGTTGAGGAACAGAGTTCCTACGAGCAGTACTTC
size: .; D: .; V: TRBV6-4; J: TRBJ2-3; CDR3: CASSDSISSDTDTQYF; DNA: TGTGCCAGCAGTGACTCGATATCTAGCGACACAGATACGCAGTATTTT
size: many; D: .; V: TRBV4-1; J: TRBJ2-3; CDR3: CASSQGRPGYWTDTQYF; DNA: TGCGCCAGCAGCCAAGGTCGTCCGGGGTATTGGACAGATACGCAGTATTTT
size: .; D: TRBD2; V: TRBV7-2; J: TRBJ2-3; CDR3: CASSLGGERGSWDTQYF; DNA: TGTGCCAGCAGCTTAGGAGGGGAGCGGGGGTCCTGGGATACGCAGTATTTT
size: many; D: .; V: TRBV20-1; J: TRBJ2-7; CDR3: CSATGPQIPYEQYF; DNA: TGCAGTGCTACGGGACCGCAGATCCCCTACGAGCAGTACTTC
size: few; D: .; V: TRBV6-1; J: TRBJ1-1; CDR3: CASKLTGLNTEAFF; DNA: TGTGCCAGCAAACTCACAGGGTTGAACACTGAAGCTTTCTTT
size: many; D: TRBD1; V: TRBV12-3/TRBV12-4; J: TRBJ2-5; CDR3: CASSFRGQETQYF; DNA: TGTGCCAGCAGCTTCAGGGGGCAAGAGACCCAGTACTTC
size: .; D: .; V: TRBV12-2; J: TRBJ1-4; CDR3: CASRFTPLVRGSPIPTNEKLFF; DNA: TGTGCAAGTCGCTTTACCCCCTTAGTGCGTGGGTCCCCTATACCAACTAATGAAAAACTGTTTTTT
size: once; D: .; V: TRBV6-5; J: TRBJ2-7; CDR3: CASSYWDTGFSGEQYF; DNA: TGTGCCAGCAGTTATTGGGACACGGGGTTTTCTGGGGAGCAGTACTTC
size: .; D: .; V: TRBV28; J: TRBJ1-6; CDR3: CASSFKQGWSPLHF; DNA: TGTGCCAGCAGTTTCAAGCAGGGTTGGTCACCCCTCCACTTT
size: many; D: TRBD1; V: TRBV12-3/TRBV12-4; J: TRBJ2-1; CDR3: CASSLGQERNEQFF; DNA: TGTGCCAGCAGTTTGGGACAGGAACGCAATGAGCAGTTCTTC
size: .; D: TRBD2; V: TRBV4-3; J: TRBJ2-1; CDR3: CASSQRLLAGGSYNEQFF; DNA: TGCGCCAGCAGCCAACGACTTCTAGCGGGAGGATCCTACAATGAGCAGTTCTTC
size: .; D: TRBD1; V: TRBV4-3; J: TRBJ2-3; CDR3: CASSRSGQGWDTQYF; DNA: TGCGCCAGCAGCCGATCAGGACAGGGGTGGGATACGCAGTATTTT
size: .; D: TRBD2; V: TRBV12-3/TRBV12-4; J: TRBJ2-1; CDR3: CASSLYGLAGGNEQFF; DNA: TGTGCCAGCAGTTTGTACGGACTAGCGGGGGGTAATGAGCAGTTCTTC
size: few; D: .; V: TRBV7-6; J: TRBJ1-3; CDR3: CASSYRAEFSGNTIYF; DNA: TGTGCCAGCAGCTATCGGGCGGAATTCTCTGGAAACACCATATATTTT
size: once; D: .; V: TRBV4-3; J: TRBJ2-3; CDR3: CASSPRTLTDTQYF; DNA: TGCGCCAGCAGCCCCAGAACTCTCACAGATACGCAGTATTTT
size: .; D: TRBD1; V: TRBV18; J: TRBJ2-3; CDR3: CASSPRGAGQGSPDTQYF; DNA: TGTGCCAGCTCACCACGGGGTGCGGGACAGGGAAGTCCAGATACGCAGTATTTT
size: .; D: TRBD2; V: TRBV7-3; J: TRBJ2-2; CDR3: CASSLDRGGRSTGELFF; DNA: TGTGCCAGCAGCCTTGATCGGGGGGGCCGTAGCACCGGGGAGCTGTTTTTT
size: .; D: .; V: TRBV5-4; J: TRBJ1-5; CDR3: CASSLWGVDQPQHF; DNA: TGTGCCAGCAGCTTGTGGGGGGTTGATCAGCCCCAGCATTTT
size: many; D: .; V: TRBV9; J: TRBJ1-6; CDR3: CASSDRGLLHF; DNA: TGTGCCAGCAGCGACCGGGGACTTCTCCACTTT
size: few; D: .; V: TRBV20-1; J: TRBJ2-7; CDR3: CSAMGRGDEQYF; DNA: TGCAGTGCTATGGGACGGGGAGACGAGCAGTACTTC
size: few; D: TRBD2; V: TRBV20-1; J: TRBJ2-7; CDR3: CSARVWGLEYF; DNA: TGCAGTGCTAGAGTGTGGGGACTAGAGTACTTC
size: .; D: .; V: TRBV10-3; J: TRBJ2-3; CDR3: CASGDSASTDTQYF; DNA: TGTGCCTCTGGGGACTCCGCTAGCACAGATACGCAGTATTTT
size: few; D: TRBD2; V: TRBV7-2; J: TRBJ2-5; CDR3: CASSLRTSGLGETQYF; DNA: TGTGCCAGCAGCCTCCGGACTAGCGGGCTGGGGGAGACCCAGTACTTC
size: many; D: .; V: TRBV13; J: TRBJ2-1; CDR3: CASSLVFGNEQFF; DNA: TGTGCCAGCAGCTTAGTGTTTGGGAATGAGCAGTTCTTC